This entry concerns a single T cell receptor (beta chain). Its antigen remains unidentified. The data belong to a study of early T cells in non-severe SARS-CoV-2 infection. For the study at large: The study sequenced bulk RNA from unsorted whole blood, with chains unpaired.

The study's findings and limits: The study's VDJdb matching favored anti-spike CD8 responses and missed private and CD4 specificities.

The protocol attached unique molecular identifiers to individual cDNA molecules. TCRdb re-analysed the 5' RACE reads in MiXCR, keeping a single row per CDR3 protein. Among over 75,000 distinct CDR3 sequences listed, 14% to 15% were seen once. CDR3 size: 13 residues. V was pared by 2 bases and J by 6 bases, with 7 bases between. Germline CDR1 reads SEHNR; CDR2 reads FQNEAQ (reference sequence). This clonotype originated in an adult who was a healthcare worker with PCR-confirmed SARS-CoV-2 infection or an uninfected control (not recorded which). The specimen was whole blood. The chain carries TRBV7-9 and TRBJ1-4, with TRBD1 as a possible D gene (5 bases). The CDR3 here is CASSLRGYEKLFF. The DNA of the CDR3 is TGTGCCAGCAGCTTAAGGGGATATGAAAAACTGTTTTTT.